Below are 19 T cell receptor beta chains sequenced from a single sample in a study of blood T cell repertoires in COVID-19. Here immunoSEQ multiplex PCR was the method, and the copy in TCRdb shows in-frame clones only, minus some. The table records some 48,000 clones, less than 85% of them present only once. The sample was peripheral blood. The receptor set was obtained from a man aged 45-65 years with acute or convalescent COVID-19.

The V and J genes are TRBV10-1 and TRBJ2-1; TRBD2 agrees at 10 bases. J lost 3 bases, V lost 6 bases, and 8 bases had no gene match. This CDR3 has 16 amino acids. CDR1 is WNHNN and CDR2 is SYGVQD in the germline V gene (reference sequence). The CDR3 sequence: CASSPILAGVYNEQFF. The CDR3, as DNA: TGCGCCAGCAGCCCAATTCTAGCGGGAGTCTACAATGAGCAGTTCTTC.

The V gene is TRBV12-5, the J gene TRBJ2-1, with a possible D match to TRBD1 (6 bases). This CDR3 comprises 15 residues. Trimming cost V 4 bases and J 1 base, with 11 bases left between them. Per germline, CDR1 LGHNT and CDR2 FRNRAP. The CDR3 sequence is CASGSGEWSYNEQFF. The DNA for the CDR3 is TGTGCTAGTGGTTCAGGGGAGTGGTCCTACAATGAGCAGTTCTTC.

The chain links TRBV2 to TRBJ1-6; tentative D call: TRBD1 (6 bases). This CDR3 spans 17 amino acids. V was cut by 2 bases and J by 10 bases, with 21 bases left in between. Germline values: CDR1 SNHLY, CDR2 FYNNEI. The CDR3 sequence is CASSEISGQIFGSPLHF. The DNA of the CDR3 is TGTGCCAGCAGTGAAATCTCCGGACAGATTTTCGGGTCACCCCTCCACTTT.

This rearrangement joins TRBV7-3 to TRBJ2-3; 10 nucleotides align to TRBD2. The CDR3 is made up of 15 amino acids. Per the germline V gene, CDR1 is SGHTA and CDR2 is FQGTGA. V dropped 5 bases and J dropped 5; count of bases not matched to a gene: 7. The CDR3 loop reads CASSREGTSEDTQYF. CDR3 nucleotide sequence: TGTGCCAGCAGCCGAGAAGGGACTAGCGAAGATACGCAGTATTTT.

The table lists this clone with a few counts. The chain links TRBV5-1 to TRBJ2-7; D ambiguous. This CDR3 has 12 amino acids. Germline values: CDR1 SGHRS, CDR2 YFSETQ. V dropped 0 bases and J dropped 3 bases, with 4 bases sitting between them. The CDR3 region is CASSLGDYEQYF. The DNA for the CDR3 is TGCGCCAGCAGCTTGGGAGACTACGAGCAGTACTTC. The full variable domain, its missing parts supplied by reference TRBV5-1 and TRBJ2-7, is KAGVTQTPRYLIKTRGQQVTLSCSPISGHRSVSWYQQTPGQGLQFLFEYFSETQRNKGNFPGRFSGRQFSNSRSEMNVSTLELGDSALYLCASSLGDYEQYFGPGTRLTVT.

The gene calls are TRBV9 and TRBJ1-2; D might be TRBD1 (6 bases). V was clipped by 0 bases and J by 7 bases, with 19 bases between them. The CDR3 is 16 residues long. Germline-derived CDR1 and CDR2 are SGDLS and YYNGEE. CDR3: CASSVGRTARVGGYTF. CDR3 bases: TGTGCCAGCAGCGTAGGTAGGACAGCAAGGGTTGGTGGCTACACCTTC.

The CDR3 DNA follows: TGTGCCAGCAGTTTATACCCTAGCGGCGGAGTCTCCTACGAGCAGTACTTC. Amino acids: CASSLYPSGGVSYEQYF. The V gene is TRBV28, the J gene TRBJ2-7; 7 bases align to TRBD2. This CDR3 comprises 17 residues. Losses at the gene ends were 1 base for V and 0 bases for J; bases not matched to a gene: 9. From germline, CDR1 is MDHEN and CDR2 SYDVKM.

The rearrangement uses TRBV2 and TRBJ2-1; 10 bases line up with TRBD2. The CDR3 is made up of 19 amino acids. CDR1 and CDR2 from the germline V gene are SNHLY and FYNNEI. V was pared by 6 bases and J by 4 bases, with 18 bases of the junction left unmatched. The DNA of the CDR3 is TGTGCCAGCAGCGGAACCGGGTGGGGGACTAGCGTTCCATACAATGAGCAGTTCTTC. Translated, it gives CASSGTGWGTSVPYNEQFF.

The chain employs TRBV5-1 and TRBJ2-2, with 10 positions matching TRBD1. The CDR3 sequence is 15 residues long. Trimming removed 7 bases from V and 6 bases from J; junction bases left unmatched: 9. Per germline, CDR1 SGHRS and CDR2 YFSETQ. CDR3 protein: CASRLPGTGAGELFF. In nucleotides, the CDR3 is TGCGCCAGCCGATTACCCGGGACAGGGGCCGGGGAGCTGTTTTTT. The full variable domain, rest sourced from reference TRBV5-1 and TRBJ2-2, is KAGVTQTPRYLIKTRGQQVTLSCSPISGHRSVSWYQQTPGQGLQFLFEYFSETQRNKGNFPGRFSGRQFSNSRSEMNVSTLELGDSALYLCASRLPGTGAGELFFGEGSRLTVL.

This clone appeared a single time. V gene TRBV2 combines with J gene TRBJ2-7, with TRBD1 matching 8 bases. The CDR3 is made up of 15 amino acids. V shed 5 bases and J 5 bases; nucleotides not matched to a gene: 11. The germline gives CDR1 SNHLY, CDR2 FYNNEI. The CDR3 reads CASSQGQGLFNEQYF. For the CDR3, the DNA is TGTGCCAGCAGTCAAGGACAGGGACTTTTCAACGAGCAGTACTTC.

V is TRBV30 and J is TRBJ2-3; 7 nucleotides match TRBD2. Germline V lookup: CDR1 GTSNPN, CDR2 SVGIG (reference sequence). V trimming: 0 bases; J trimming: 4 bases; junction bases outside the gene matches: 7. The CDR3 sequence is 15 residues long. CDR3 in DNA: TGTGCCTGGAGTGTTATAGCGGGCCCGTCAGATACGCAGTATTTT. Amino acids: CAWSVIAGPSDTQYF.

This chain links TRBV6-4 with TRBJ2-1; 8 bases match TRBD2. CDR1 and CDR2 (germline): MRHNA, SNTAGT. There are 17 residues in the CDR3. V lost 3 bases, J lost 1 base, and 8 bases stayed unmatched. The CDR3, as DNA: TGTGCCAGCAGTGAAGACCCAGCGGGAGTTTCCTACAATGAGCAGTTCTTC. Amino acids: CASSEDPAGVSYNEQFF.

CDR3 DNA sequence: TGTGCCAGCAGCTTACCCGGTCGATCGAGCCCCGGGGAGCTGTTTTTT. Translation gives CASSLPGRSSPGELFF. The rearrangement joins TRBV7-6 to TRBJ2-2; D remains ambiguous. The CDR3 sequence is 16 residues long. Per germline, CDR1 SGHVS and CDR2 FNYEAQ. V shed 2 bases and J shed 6 bases, with 16 bases lying between them. The entire variable domain, with the rest obtained from reference TRBV7-6 and TRBJ2-2, is as follows: GAGVSQSPRYKVTKRGQDVALRCDPISGHVSLYWYRQALGQGPEFLTYFNYEAQQDKSGLPNDRFSAERPEGSISTLTIQRTEQRDSAMYRCASSLPGRSSPGELFFGEGSRLTVL.

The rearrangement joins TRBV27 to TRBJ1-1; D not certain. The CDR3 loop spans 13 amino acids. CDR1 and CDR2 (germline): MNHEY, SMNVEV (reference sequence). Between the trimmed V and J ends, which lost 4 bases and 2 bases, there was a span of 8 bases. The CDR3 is CASSWRTNTEAFF. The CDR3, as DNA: TGTGCCAGCAGTTGGCGGACTAACACTGAAGCTTTCTTT.

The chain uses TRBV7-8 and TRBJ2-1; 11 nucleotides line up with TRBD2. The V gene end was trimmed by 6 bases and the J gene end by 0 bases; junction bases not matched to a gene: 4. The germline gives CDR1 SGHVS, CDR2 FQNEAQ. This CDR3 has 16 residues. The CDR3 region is CASRYTSGSSYNEQFF. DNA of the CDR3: TGTGCCAGCAGATACACTAGCGGGAGCTCCTACAATGAGCAGTTCTTC.

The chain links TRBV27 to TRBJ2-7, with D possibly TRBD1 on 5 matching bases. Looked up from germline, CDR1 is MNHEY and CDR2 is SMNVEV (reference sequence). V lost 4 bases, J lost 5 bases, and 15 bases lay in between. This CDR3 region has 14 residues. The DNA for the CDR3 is TGTGCCAGCAGTTCCCAGGGATACTTCAACGAGCAGTACTTC. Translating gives CASSSQGYFNEQYF.

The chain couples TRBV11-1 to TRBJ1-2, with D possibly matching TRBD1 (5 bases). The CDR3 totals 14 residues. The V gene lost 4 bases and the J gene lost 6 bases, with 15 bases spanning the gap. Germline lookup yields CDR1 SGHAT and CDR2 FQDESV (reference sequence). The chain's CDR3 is CASSSEGKGDGYTF. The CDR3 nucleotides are TGTGCCAGCAGCTCGGAGGGGAAAGGTGATGGCTACACCTTC. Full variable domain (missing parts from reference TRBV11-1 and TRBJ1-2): EAEVAQSPRYKITEKSQAVAFWCDPISGHATLYWYRQILGQGPELLVQFQDESVVDDSQLPKDRFSAERLKGVDSTLKIQPAELGDSAMYLCASSSEGKGDGYTFGSGTRLTVV.

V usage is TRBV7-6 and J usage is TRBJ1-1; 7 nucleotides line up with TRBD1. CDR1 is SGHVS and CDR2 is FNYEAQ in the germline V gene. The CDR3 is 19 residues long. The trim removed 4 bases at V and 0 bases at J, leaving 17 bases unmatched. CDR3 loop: CASSSLENRGLAVNTEAFF. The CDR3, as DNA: TGTGCCAGCAGCTCATTAGAGAACAGGGGCCTCGCCGTGAACACTGAAGCTTTCTTT.

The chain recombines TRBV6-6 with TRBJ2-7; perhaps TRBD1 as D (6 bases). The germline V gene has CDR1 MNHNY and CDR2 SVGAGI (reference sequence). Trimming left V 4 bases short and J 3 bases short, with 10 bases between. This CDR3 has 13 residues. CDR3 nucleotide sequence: TGTGCCAGCAGTTGGGGCAGGGGCTACGAGCAGTACTTC. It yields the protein CASSWGRGYEQYF.